This T cell receptor beta chain emerged from a study of a mutant IDH1 vaccine in newly diagnosed glioma. As for the study in general: Patients began vaccination 4-6 weeks after radiotherapy alone, or with temozolomide cycles. Earlier therapy was either radiotherapy, temozolomide, or both, and most got both.

Time point in this sample: week 23, last vaccination. Mutant IDH1 20-mer peptide, at 300 ug, made up each vaccine dose, with topical imiquimod. In regard to this clone: Antigen specificity is unknown.

Here immunoSEQ multiplex PCR was the method, and the copy in TCRdb shows in-frame clones only, minus some. The profile shows almost 85,000 clones, approximately 85% of them singletons. CDR3 size: 14 residues. The germline V gene has CDR1 LGHNA and CDR2 YNFKEQ. V was shortened by 5 bases and J by 2 bases, with 11 bases between the two germline ends. The sample consisted of PBMCs, taken from a glioma patient whose treatment included an IDH1 peptide vaccine. This clonotype originated in a man aged 25 to 40 with glioma. Some clones in this sample may be carry-over from other donors' samples. The chain carries TRBV4-2 and TRBJ2-3, with a tentative D call TRBD1 (6 bases). As DNA, the CDR3 is TGTGCCAGCAGCGGCAGGGGAGCCACAGATACGCAGTATTTT. Its translation: CASSGRGATDTQYF.